This TCR beta chain came from a study of blood T cell repertoires in COVID-19. The CDR3 contains 14 residues. Trimming stripped 0 bases from V and 5 bases from J, with 10 bases between. Germline V gene lookup returns CDR1 SGHVS and CDR2 FQNEAQ. Clones were sequenced by immunoSEQ multiplex PCR, and TCRdb holds only the in-frame ones, with some missing. The profile covers around 300,000 clones, with about 89% appearing a single time and less than 6% taken by the ten largest. As regards this clone: The same CDR3 is also encoded by other DNA sequences in this sample.

The chain links TRBV7-8 to TRBJ1-2, with D hard to call. What was sequenced was PBMCs or T cells enriched from blood (not recorded which). The source is a woman in her thirties who had recovered from COVID-19. CDR3 region: CASSLARAGYGYTF. CDR3 nucleotide sequence: TGTGCCAGCAGCTTAGCGAGGGCAGGATATGGCTACACCTTC.